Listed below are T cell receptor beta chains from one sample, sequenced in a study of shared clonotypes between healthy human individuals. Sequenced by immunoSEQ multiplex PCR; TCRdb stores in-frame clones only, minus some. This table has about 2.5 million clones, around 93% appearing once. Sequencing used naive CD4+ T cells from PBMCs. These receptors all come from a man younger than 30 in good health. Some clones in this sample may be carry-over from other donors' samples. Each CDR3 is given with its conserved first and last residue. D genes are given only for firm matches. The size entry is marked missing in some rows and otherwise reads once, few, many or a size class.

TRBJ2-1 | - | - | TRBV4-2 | CASSQVRQGFNEQFF | TGTGCCAGCAGCCAAGTCCGGCAGGGGTTCAATGAGCAGTTCTTC
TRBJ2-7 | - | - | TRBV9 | CASSRAWGNEQYF | TGTGCCAGCAGTAGGGCCTGGGGGAACGAGCAGTACTTC
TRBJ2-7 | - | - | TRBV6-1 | CASSEGRTTFSYEQYF | TGTGCCAGCAGTGAAGGTCGGACTACCTTCTCCTACGAGCAGTACTTC
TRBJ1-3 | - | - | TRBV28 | CASSLRRGGNTIYF | TGTGCCAGCAGTTTACGCAGGGGAGGAAACACCATATATTTT
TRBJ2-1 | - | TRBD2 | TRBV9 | CASSPGTSGYNEQFF | TGTGCCAGCAGCCCCGGGACTAGCGGCTACAATGAGCAGTTCTTC
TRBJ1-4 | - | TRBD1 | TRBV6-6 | CASSYRTGTNEKLFF | TGTGCCAGCAGTTACCGGACAGGGACGAATGAAAAACTGTTTTTT
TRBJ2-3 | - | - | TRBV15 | CATSRDGKGDTQYF | TGTGCCACCAGCAGAGATGGTAAAGGAGATACGCAGTATTTT
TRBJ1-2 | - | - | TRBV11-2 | CASSQDRINYGYTF | TGTGCCAGCAGCCAAGACAGGATTAACTATGGCTACACCTTC
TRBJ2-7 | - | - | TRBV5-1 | CASSLAAAGNPDEQYF | TGCGCCAGCAGCTTGGCGGCCGCGGGGAACCCTGACGAGCAGTACTTC
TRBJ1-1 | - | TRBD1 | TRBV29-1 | CSARGQGDTEAFF | TGCAGCGCCCGGGGACAGGGCGACACTGAAGCTTTCTTT
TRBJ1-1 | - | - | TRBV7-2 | CASSPYGRANTEAFF | TGTGCCAGCAGCCCTTACGGACGTGCGAACACTGAAGCTTTCTTT
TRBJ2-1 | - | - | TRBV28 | CASSPLASSYNEQFF | TGTGCCAGCAGTCCTCTAGCGAGCTCCTACAATGAGCAGTTCTTC
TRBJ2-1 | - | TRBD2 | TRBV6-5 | CASSYGTSAYNEQFF | TGTGCCAGCAGTTACGGGACTAGCGCCTACAATGAGCAGTTCTTC
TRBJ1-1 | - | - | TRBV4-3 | CASSQQQGGTEAFF | TGCGCCAGCAGCCAGCAACAGGGAGGCACTGAAGCTTTCTTT
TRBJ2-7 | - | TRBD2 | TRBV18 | CASSTGGYEQYF | TGTGCCAGCTCAACGGGGGGATACGAGCAGTACTTC
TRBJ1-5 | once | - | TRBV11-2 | CASSLDSDAISNQPQHF | TGTGCCAGCAGCTTAGACTCGGACGCAATAAGCAATCAGCCCCAGCATTTT
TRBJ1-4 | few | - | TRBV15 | CATSRDGGENEKLFF | TGTGCCACCAGCAGAGATGGCGGCGAAAATGAAAAACTGTTTTTT
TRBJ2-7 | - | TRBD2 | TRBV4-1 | CASSPAVPSGRTYEQYF | TGCGCCAGCAGCCCCGCCGTACCTAGCGGGAGGACCTACGAGCAGTACTTC
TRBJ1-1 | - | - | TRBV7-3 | CASSRTANTEAFF | TGTGCCAGCAGCAGGACAGCGAACACTGAAGCTTTCTTT
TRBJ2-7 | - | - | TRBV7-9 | CASSGSGRGPEQYF | TGTGCCAGCAGCGGTTCAGGGAGAGGGCCCGAGCAGTACTTC
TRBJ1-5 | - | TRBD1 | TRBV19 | CASSLGQGNQPQHF | TGTGCCAGTAGTCTCGGACAGGGCAATCAGCCCCAGCATTTT
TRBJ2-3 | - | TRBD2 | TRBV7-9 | CASSRGLAGAIDTQYF | TGTGCCAGCAGCCGCGGACTAGCGGGAGCGATAGATACGCAGTATTTT
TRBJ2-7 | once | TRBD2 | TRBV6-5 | CASSYSFTSGSYEQYF | TGTGCCAGCAGTTACTCGTTTACTAGCGGGAGCTACGAGCAGTACTTC
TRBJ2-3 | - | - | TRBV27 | CASSLSALGGFYTDTQYF | TGTGCCAGCAGTTTATCGGCGTTGGGGGGATTTTACACAGATACGCAGTATTTT
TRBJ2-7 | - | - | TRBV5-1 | CASSYLAGGGQGANEQYF | TGCGCCAGCAGCTATCTTGCGGGGGGAGGACAGGGCGCCAACGAGCAGTACTTC
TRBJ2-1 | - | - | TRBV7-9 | CASSSDLRVRNEQFF | TGTGCCAGCAGCTCGGACTTGCGGGTAAGAAATGAGCAGTTCTTC
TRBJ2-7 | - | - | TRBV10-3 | CASSGGLEEQYF | TGTGCCAGCTCCGGGGGACTGGAGGAGCAGTACTTC
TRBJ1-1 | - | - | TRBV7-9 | CASSLEVLNTEAFF | TGTGCCAGCAGCTTAGAGGTTTTGAACACTGAAGCTTTCTTT
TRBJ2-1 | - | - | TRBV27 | CASRDPGGSYNEQFF | TGTGCCAGCAGGGACCCAGGGGGGAGTTACAATGAGCAGTTCTTC
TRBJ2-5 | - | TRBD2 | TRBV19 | CASSPSGSGRLYF | TGTGCCAGTAGTCCCTCTGGTAGCGGGAGATTGTACTTC
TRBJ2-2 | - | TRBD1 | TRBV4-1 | CASSQPDRGREGELFF | TGCGCCAGCAGCCAGCCGGACAGGGGGAGGGAAGGGGAGCTGTTTTTT
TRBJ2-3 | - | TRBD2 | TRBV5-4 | CASSLSGTSGRYTQYF | TGTGCCAGCAGCTTGTCCGGGACTAGCGGGAGATATACGCAGTATTTT
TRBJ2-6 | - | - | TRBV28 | CASSSTYVLTF | TGTGCCAGCAGTTCCACATACGTCCTGACTTTC
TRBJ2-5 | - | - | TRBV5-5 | CASSQAPEGRKTQYF | TGTGCCAGCAGCCAAGCCCCGGAGGGGAGAAAGACCCAGTACTTC
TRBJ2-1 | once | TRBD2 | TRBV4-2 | CASSQRDYSYNEQFF | TGTGCCAGCAGCCAACGGGACTACTCCTACAATGAGCAGTTCTTC
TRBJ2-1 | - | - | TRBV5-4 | CASSLSQVLLNEQFF | TGTGCCAGCAGCCTCTCCCAGGTTCTCCTCAATGAGCAGTTCTTC
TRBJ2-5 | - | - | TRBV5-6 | CASSLEIRGGLETQYF | TGTGCCAGCAGCTTGGAAATAAGAGGAGGGTTGGAGACCCAGTACTTC
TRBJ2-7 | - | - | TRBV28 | CASSRGGAGAYEQYF | TGTGCCAGCAGCCGAGGCGGCGCAGGGGCCTACGAGCAGTACTTC
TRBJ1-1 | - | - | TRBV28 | CASSFSRGAFF | TGTGCCAGCAGTTTTTCTAGAGGAGCTTTCTTT
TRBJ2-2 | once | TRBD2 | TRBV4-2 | CASSVGLAGEKRTGELFF | TGTGCCAGCAGTGTCGGACTAGCGGGAGAGAAACGAACCGGGGAGCTGTTTTTT
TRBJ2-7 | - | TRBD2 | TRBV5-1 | CASSTTSGSHEQYF | TGCGCCAGCAGCACGACTAGCGGGAGCCACGAGCAGTACTTC
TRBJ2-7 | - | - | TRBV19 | CASSSGVKTGYEQYF | TGTGCCAGTAGTTCGGGCGTCAAAACCGGGTACGAGCAGTACTTC
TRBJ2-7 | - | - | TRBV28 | CASRDDRPNEQYF | TGTGCCAGCAGAGACGACAGGCCCAACGAGCAGTACTTC
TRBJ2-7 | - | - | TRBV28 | CASSLQTGPTDEQYF | TGTGCCAGCAGTTTACAAACGGGACCCACGGACGAGCAGTACTTC
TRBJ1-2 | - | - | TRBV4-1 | CASSQEHPRWGRDGYTF | TGCGCCAGCAGCCAAGAGCACCCCCGATGGGGTAGGGATGGCTACACCTTC
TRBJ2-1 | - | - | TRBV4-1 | CASSQDWSVCPFF | TGCGCCAGCAGCCAAGATTGGAGTGTATGCCCGTTCTTC
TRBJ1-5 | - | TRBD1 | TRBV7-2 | CASSSGQGVRPQHF | TGTGCCAGCAGCTCCGGACAGGGAGTTCGGCCCCAGCATTTT
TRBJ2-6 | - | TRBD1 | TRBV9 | CASSVTGPPGANVLTF | TGTGCCAGCAGCGTGACAGGGCCCCCGGGGGCCAACGTCCTGACTTTC
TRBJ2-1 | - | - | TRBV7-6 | CASSLGPSPYNEQFF | TGTGCCAGCAGCTTAGGGCCGTCCCCCTACAATGAGCAGTTCTTC
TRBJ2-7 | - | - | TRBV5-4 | CASSSGTISEQYF | TGTGCCAGCAGCTCAGGGACAATCAGCGAGCAGTACTTC
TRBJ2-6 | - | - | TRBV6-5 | CASHSRSGANVLTF | TGTGCCAGCCACTCCCGCTCTGGGGCCAACGTCCTGACTTTC
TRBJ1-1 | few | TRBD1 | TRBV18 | CASSTGTALDTEAFF | TGTGCCAGCTCGACAGGGACAGCTCTCGACACTGAAGCTTTCTTT
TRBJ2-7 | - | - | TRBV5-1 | CASSLSEGRFSYEQYF | TGCGCCAGCAGCTTGTCCGAGGGCCGCTTCTCCTACGAGCAGTACTTC
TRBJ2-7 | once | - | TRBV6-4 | CASSDLKTYEQYF | TGTGCCAGCAGTGACCTTAAGACCTACGAGCAGTACTTC
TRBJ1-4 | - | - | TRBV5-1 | CASSLGAENEKLFF | TGCGCCAGCAGCTTGGGAGCAGAGAATGAAAAACTGTTTTTT
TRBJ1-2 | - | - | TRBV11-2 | CASSQTVANYGYTF | TGTGCCAGCAGCCAAACAGTAGCTAACTATGGCTACACCTTC
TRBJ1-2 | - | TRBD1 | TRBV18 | CASSPPPSQGIGYTF | TGTGCCAGCTCACCACCGCCTTCACAGGGGATCGGCTACACCTTC
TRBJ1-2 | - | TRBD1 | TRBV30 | CAWSVGGTGFGYTF | TGTGCCTGGAGTGTAGGGGGGACAGGGTTTGGCTACACCTTC
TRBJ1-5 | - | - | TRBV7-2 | CASSLARQGNQPQHF | TGTGCCAGCAGCTTAGCGAGACAAGGCAATCAGCCCCAGCATTTT